Listed below are T cell receptor beta chains from one sample, sequenced in a study of spatial heterogeneity in lung cancer. TCRdb reprocessed the 5' RACE reads with MiXCR, giving one entry per CDR3 protein. Here the sample spans about 36,000 distinct CDR3 sequences, 6% to 9.5% being singletons. Sequencing was performed on PBMCs, taken at follow-up. These receptors were obtained from a male donor with early-stage non-small cell lung cancer. The CDR3 runs from the conserved cysteine through the conserved F or W. D genes are given only for firm matches. Clone sizes are given selectively: once, few, many, or a class where the clone is expanded.

>many|TRBV10-3|-|TRBJ2-3
TGTGCCATCAGTCTCGGACACGGGGGACCAGATACGCAGTATTTT
CAISLGHGGPDTQYF
>medium-sized|TRBV20-1|-|TRBJ1-4
TGCAGTGCTAGAGATGGACATAGAAATGAAAAACTGTTTTTT
CSARDGHRNEKLFF
>many|TRBV14|TRBD2|TRBJ2-7
TGTGCCAGCAGCCACGGACTAGCGGGGAACCTACGGGAGCAGTACTTC
CASSHGLAGNLREQYF
>many|TRBV5-8|TRBD1|TRBJ1-1
TGTGCCAGGACAGGGGCCCCAAGGACTGAAGCTTTCTTT
CARTGAPRTEAFF
>few|TRBV30|-|TRBJ1-1
TGTGCCTGGAGTGGGGCAGGGAATATGAACACTGAAGCTTTCTTT
CAWSGAGNMNTEAFF
>many|TRBV3-1|-|TRBJ1-1
TGTGCCAGCAGCCAAGATGACAGACCCCGGAACACTGAAGCTTTCTTT
CASSQDDRPRNTEAFF
>many|TRBV19|-|TRBJ2-2
TGTGCCAGTAGTACCCAAGGGGGAGCCGGGGAGCTGTTTTTT
CASSTQGGAGELFF
>many|TRBV28|-|TRBJ1-4
TGTGCCAGCAGTTCTGGGCAGCCAGGGGATGAAAAACTGTTTTTT
CASSSGQPGDEKLFF
>many|TRBV20-1|-|TRBJ1-2
TGCAGTGCCCCCGAAGGACGGGGAACTTCTGGCTACACCTTC
CSAPEGRGTSGYTF
>many|TRBV28|-|TRBJ1-1
TGTGCCAGCAGTTTATTCGGGGGGCCGAGTACTGAAGCTTTCTTT
CASSLFGGPSTEAFF
>many|TRBV7-6|TRBD2|TRBJ2-1
TGTGCCAGCAGCTCCTCCTCGACTAGCGGGGGGAGCTCCTACAATGAGCAGTTCTTC
CASSSSSTSGGSSYNEQFF
>-|TRBV4-1|-|TRBJ1-1
TGCGCCAGCAGCCAAAATTCTCTAACTGGGACTGAAGCTTTCTTT
CASSQNSLTGTEAFF
>many|TRBV12-3/TRBV12-4|TRBD1|TRBJ1-5
TGTGCCAGCAGCTACAGGGGAAGTCGAAGTAATCAGCCCCAGCATTTT
CASSYRGSRSNQPQHF
>many|TRBV10-3|-|TRBJ2-5
TGTGCCATCAGTGGAACCGGTGGCCTTGGGGTAACGCAAGAGACCCAGTACTTC
CAISGTGGLGVTQETQYF
>many|TRBV2|-|TRBJ2-7
TGTGCCAGCAGTTCTGGGGGCCCGGGACGGACCTCCTACGAGCAGTACTTC
CASSSGGPGRTSYEQYF
>-|TRBV7-8|-|TRBJ1-2
TGTGCCAGCAGCTTAGACCCCCCCGAGGCCTATGGCTACACCTTC
CASSLDPPEAYGYTF
>many|TRBV5-1|TRBD1|TRBJ2-5
TGCGCCAGCAGCTCGGGACAGACCCAAGAGACCCAGTACTTC
CASSSGQTQETQYF
>many|TRBV27|TRBD1|TRBJ2-1
TGTGCCAGCAGCCCTGGACAGGGTGAGCAGTTCTTC
CASSPGQGEQFF
>many|TRBV12-3/TRBV12-4|-|TRBJ2-2
TGTGCCAGCAGTTTTTTTGGGGGGCAGGCCGGGGAGCTGTTTTTT
CASSFFGGQAGELFF
>few|TRBV6-2/TRBV6-3|-|TRBJ1-1
TGTGCCAGCAGTTTGGGGCGGAACACTGAAGCTTTCTTT
CASSLGRNTEAFF
>-|TRBV12-3/TRBV12-4|TRBD1|TRBJ1-1
TGTGCCAGCAGCCCCTCCGGGACAGGGGCCGAAGCTTTCTTT
CASSPSGTGAEAFF